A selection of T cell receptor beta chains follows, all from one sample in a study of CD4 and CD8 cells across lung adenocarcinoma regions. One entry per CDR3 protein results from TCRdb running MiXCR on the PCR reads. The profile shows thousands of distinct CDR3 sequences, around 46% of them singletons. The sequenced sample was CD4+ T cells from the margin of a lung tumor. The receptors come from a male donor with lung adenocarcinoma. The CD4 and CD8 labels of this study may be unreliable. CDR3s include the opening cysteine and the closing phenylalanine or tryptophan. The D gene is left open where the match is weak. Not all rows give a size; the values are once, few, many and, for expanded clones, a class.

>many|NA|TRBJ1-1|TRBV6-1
TGTGCCAGCCCTGCCGGGCAGAGGAACACTGAAGCTTTCTTT
CASPAGQRNTEAFF
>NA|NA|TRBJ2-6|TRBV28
TGTGCCAGCAGTTCCTACAGGGTGGGGGCCTACGTCCTGACCTTC
CASSSYRVGAYVLTF
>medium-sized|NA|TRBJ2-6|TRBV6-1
TGTGCCAGCACTACCATACAGGGAGACTCTGGGGCCAACGTCCTGACTTTC
CASTTIQGDSGANVLTF
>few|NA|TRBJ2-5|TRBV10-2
TGCGCCAGCAGTGGCGGCCGTTACAGGCAAGAGACCCAGTACTTC
CASSGGRYRQETQYF
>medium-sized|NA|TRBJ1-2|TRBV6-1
TGTGCCAGCAGTGAAGCCCCCGAGGCAGGCGGGGGCTACACCTTC
CASSEAPEAGGGYTF
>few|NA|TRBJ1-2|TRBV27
TGTGCCAGCAGTTCTAACAGGGTGGGGTATGGCTACACCTTC
CASSSNRVGYGYTF
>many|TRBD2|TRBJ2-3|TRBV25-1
TGTGCCAGCAGTGGTCGACTAGCCTCTAGCACAGATACGCAGTATTTT
CASSGRLASSTDTQYF
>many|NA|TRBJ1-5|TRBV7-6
TGTGCCAGCAGCTTTGGAGGGTTCAATCAGCCCCAGCATTTT
CASSFGGFNQPQHF
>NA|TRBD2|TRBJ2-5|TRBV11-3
TGTGCCAGCAGCGGGAGGGGCAAAGATACTCAGTATTTC
CASSGRGKDTQYF
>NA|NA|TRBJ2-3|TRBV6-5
TGTGCCAGCAGTTACAGCGGACACGGGAGCACAGATACGCAGTATTTT
CASSYSGHGSTDTQYF
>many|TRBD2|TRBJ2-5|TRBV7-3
TGTGCCAGCAGCTTGGGGATAGCGGGGCCGGAGACCCAGTACTTC
CASSLGIAGPETQYF
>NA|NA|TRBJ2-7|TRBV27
TGTGCCAGCAACCCGAGCGTGGGAGCCAAAAACACGCAGTACTTC
CASNPSVGAKNTQYF
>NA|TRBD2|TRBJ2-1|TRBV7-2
TGTGCCAGCAGCCGATCTAGCGGGGGGGCCGTAAATGAGCAGTTCTTC
CASSRSSGGAVNEQFF
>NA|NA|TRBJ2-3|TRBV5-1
TGCGCCAGCAGCTTGGGACAGGCCCGCACAGATACGCAGTATTTT
CASSLGQARTDTQYF
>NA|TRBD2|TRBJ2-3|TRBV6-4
TGTGCCAGCAGTGACTCGTCGGGGGGGCCAGATACGCAGTATTTT
CASSDSSGGPDTQYF
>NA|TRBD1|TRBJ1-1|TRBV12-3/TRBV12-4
TGTGCCAGCAGTTTTTATATCGGGACAGGGGTTGTCACTGAAGCTTTCTTT
CASSFYIGTGVVTEAFF
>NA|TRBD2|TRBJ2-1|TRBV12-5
TGTGCTAGTGGCCCTGGGACTAGTTCTCTCCATGAGCAGTTCTTC
CASGPGTSSLHEQFF
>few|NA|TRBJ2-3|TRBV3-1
TGTGCCAGCAGCCCGGGGGCAGATACGCAGTATTTT
CASSPGADTQYF
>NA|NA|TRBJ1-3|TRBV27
TGTGCCAGCAGTTTAGGAGGAACTGGAAACACCATATATTTT
CASSLGGTGNTIYF
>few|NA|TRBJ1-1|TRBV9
TGTGCCAGCACCGAACAGGTTGAGGGCACTGAAGCTTTCTTT
CASTEQVEGTEAFF
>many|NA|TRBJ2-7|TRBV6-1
TGTGCCAGCAGTGCTAGGGTAACCTACAATGAGCAGTACTTC
CASSARVTYNEQYF
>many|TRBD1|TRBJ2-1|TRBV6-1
TGTGCCAGCAGCGAGACAGGGAACAATGAGCAGTTCTTC
CASSETGNNEQFF
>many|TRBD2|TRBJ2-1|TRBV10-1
TGCGCCAGCAGTGTTCGGGGCGGGGGGGCGGGTGAGCAGTTCTTC
CASSVRGGGAGEQFF
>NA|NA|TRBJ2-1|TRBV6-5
TGTGCCAGCAGTTACTCGCAGGGAGACAATGAGCAGCTCTTC
CASSYSQGDNEQLF
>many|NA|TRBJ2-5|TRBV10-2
TGCGCCAGCAAGGGAGCGGGCGTCCAAGAGACCCAGTACTTC
CASKGAGVQETQYF
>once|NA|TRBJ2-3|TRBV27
TGTGCCACCGGGCTGGACGCCAAAAACACGCAGTATTTC
CATGLDAKNTQYF
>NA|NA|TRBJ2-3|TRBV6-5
TGTGCCAGCAGTTATAATAGGCTAGTGGGCACAGATACGCAGTATTTT
CASSYNRLVGTDTQYF
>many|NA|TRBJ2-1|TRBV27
TGTGCCAGCAGCCTGGACAGCTACGAGCAGTTCTTC
CASSLDSYEQFF
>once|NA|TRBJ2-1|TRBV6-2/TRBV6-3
TGTGCCAGCAGTTACTCGGGGGGGCCCTCTGAGCAGTTCTTC
CASSYSGGPSEQFF
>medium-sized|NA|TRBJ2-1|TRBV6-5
TGTGCCAGCAGTTCGGATAGTGCAGGGCCGCTCTTC
CASSSDSAGPLF
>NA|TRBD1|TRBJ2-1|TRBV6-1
TGTGCCAGCAGGGCAGGGGGACCAGACAATGAGCAGTTCTTC
CASRAGGPDNEQFF
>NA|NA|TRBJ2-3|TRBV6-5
TGTGCCAGCAGTTACTCGCGGGGCAGTACGCAGTATTTT
CASSYSRGSTQYF
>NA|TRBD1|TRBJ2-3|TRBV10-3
TGCCGCGTCTGTGGGATGAGGGGGCCAAATACGCAGTATTTT
CRVCGMRGPNTQYF
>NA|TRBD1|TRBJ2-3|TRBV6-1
TGTGCCGGCAGTGGGGACAGGGACAAAGAGACGCAGTATTTT
CAGSGDRDKETQYF
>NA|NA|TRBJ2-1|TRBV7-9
TGTGCCAGCGGGACTGAGCCTAATGAGCAGTTCTTC
CASGTEPNEQFF
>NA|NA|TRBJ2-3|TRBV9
TGTGCCAGCAGCGGCCAGCCCGTGGCGGCAGATACGCAGTATTTT
CASSGQPVAADTQYF
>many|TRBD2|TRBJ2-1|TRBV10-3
TGTGCCATCAGTGACCGCGGGGGAAAACTAGCTTTGACGGATGAGCAGTTCTTC
CAISDRGGKLALTDEQFF
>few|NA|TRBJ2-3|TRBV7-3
TGTGCCAGCAGCCGGACACGGGATGTCACAGATACGCAGTATTTT
CASSRTRDVTDTQYF
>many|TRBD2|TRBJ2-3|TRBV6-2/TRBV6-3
TGTGCCAGCAGTTACCACACCGGGACTACCCTTCCATACACAGATACGCAGTATTTT
CASSYHTGTTLPYTDTQYF
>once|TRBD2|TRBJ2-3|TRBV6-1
TGTGCCAGCTTCCCCCTAGCGGGGTATTCGCAGTATTTT
CASFPLAGYSQYF